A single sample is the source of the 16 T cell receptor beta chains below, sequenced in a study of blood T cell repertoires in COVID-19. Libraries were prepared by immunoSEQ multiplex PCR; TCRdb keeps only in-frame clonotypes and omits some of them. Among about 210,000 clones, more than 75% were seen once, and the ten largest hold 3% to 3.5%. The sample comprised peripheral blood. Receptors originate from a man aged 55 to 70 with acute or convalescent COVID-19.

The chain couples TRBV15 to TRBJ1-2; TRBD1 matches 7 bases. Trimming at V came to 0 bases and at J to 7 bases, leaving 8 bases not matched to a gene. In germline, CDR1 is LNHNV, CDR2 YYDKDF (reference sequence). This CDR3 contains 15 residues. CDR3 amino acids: CATSREKQGSRGYTF. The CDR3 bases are TGTGCCACCAGCAGAGAGAAACAGGGGTCTCGTGGCTACACCTTC.

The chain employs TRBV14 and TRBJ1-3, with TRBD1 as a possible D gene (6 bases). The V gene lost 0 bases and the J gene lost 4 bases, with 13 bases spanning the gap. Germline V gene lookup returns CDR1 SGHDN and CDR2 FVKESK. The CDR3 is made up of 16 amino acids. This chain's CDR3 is CASSQDLPGAGNTIYF. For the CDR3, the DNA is TGTGCCAGCAGCCAAGATCTTCCAGGGGCAGGAAACACCATATATTTT.

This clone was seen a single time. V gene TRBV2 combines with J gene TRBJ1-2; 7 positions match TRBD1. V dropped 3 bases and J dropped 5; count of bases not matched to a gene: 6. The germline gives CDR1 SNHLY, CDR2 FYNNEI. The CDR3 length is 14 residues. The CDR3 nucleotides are TGTGCCAGCAGTGATTCTGACAGGGCTTATGGCTACACCTTC. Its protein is CASSDSDRAYGYTF.

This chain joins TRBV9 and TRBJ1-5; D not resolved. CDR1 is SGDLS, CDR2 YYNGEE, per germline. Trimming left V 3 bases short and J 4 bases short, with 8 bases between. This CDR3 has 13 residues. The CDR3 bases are TGTGCCAGCAGCGAAACCCTAAATCAGCCCCAGCATTTT. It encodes CASSETLNQPQHF.

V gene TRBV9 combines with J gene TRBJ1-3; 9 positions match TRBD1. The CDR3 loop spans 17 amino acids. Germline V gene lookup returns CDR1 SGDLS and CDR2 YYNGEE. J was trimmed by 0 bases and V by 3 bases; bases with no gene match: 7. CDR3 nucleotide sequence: TGTGCCAGCAGCGGAGACAGGGGGGGAAGCTCTGGAAACACCATATATTTT. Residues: CASSGDRGGSSGNTIYF.

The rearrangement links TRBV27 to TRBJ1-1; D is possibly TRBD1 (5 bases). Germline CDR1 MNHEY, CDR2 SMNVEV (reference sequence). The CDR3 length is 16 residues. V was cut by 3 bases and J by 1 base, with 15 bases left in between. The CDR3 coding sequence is TGTGCCAGCAGTTTCAGGCGGGACGGATGGAACACTGAAGCTTTCTTT. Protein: CASSFRRDGWNTEAFF.

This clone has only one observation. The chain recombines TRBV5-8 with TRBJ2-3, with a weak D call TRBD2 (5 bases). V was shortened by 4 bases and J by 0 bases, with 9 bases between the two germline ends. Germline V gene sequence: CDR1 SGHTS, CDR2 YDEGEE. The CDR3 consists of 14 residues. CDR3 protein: CASSTRGSTDTQYF. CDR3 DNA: TGTGCCAGCAGCACCCGGGGTAGCACAGATACGCAGTATTTT. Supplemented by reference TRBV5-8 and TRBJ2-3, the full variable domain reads EAGVTQSPTHLIKTRGQQATLRCSPISGHTSVYWYQQALGLGLQFLLWYDEGEERNRGNFPPRFSGRQFPNYSSELNVNALELEDSALYLCASSTRGSTDTQYFGPGTRLTVL.

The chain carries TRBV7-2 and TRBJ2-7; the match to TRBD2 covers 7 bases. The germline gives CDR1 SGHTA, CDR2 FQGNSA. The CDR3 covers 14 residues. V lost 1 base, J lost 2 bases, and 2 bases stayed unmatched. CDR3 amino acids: CASSLGGGTYEQYF. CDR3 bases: TGTGCCAGCAGCTTAGGGGGGGGGACCTACGAGCAGTACTTC. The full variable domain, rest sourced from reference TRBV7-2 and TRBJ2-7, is GAGVSQSPSNKVTEKGKDVELRCDPISGHTALYWYRQSLGQGLEFLIYFQGNSAPDKSGLPSDRFSAERTGGSVSTLTIQRTQQEDSAVYLCASSLGGGTYEQYFGPGTRLTVT.

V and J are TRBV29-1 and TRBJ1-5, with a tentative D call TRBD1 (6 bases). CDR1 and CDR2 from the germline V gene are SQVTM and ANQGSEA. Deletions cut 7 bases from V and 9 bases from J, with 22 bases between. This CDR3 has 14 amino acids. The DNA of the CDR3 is TGCAGCGCCTGGGAAGGGGGTAGCGAGGGGCCCCAGCATTTT. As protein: CSAWEGGSEGPQHF.

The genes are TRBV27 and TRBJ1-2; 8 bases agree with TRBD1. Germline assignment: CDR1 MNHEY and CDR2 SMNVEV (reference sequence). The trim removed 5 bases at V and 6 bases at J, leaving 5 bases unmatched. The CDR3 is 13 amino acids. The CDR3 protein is CASSATGGDGYTF. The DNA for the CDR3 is TGTGCCAGCAGTGCTACAGGGGGGGATGGCTACACCTTC.

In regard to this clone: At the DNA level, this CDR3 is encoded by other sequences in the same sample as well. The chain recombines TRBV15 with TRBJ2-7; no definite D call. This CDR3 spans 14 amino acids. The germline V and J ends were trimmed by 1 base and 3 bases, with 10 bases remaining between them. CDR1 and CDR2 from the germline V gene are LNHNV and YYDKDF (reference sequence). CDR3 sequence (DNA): TGTGCCACCAGCAGAGCGGGTCAGAACTACGAGCAGTACTTC. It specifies CATSRAGQNYEQYF.

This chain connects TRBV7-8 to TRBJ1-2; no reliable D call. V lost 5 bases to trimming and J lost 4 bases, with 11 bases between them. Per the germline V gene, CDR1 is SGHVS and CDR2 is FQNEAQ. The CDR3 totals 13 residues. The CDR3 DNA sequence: TGTGCCAGCAGCCGAGCCTCTGTCTATGGCTACACCTTC. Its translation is CASSRASVYGYTF.

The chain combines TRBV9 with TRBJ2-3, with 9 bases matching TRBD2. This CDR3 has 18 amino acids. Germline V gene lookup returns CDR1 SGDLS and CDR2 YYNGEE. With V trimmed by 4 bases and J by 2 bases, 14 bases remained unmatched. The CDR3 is CASSLDRGSGGFTDTQYF. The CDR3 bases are TGTGCCAGCAGCCTGGACCGAGGTAGCGGGGGATTCACAGATACGCAGTATTTT.

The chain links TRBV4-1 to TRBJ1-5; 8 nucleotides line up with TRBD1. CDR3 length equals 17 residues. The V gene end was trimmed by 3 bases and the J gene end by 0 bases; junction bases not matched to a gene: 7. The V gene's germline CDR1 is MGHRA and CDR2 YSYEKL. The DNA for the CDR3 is TGCGCCAGCAGCCATCTCGGCAGGGGGCCTAGCAATCAGCCCCAGCATTTT. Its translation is CASSHLGRGPSNQPQHF.

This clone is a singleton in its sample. The CDR3: CASSRGVVNEKLFF. For the CDR3, the DNA is TGTGCCAGCAGCCGGGGGGTGGTTAACGAAAAACTGTTTTTT. The chain employs TRBV27 and TRBJ1-4, with D perhaps matching TRBD1 (5 bases). Between the trimmed V and J ends, which lost 6 bases and 8 bases, there was a span of 16 bases. Per germline, CDR1 MNHEY and CDR2 SMNVEV (reference sequence). This CDR3 contains 14 residues.

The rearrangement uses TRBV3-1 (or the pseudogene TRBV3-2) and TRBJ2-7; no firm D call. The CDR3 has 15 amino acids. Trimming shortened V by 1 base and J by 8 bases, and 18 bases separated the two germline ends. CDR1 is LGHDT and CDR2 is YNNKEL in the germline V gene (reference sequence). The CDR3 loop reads CASSQVISAPTKQYF. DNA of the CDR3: TGTGCCAGCAGCCAAGTTATTAGTGCCCCTACGAAGCAGTACTTC.